The 9 T cell receptor beta chains reported below all come from one sample, sequenced in a study of cytomegalovirus exposure and HLA in healthy donors. In the PCR, 60 Vbeta and 13 Jbeta primers were used. The table came from immunoSEQ multiplex PCR; TCRdb's copy has only in-frame clones and leaves some out. The repertoire consists of roughly 230,000 clones, with approximately 78% occurring once and the leading ten covering about 0.5%. Material: PBMCs. These receptors all stem from a boy between 10 and 17 years old in good health and CMV-seronegative.

The chain recombines TRBV4-1 with TRBJ2-6; D is possibly TRBD1 (6 bases). This CDR3 has 16 residues. Germline V lookup: CDR1 MGHRA, CDR2 YSYEKL. Deletions cut 3 bases from V and 0 bases from J, with 9 bases between. CDR3 sequence: CASSQGHRSGANVLTF. The CDR3 DNA reads as TGCGCCAGCAGCCAGGGACACCGCTCTGGGGCCAACGTCCTGACTTTC.

The V call is TRBV5-1, the J call TRBJ2-1, with D uncertain. Germline V gives CDR1 SGHRS, CDR2 YFSETQ. This CDR3 has 14 amino acids. The V end lost 4 bases, the J end lost 5 bases, and 13 bases lay between the germline ends. In nucleotides, the CDR3 is TGCGCCAGCAGCCCCTCTAGTTTCGACAATGAGCAGTTCTTC. It translates to CASSPSSFDNEQFF.

The chain joins TRBV6-1 to TRBJ2-3; D possibly corresponds to TRBD1 (6 bases). The CDR3 runs to 15 residues. V was cut by 3 bases and J by 9 bases, with 19 bases left in between. Germline assignment: CDR1 MNHNS and CDR2 SASEGT. The CDR3 DNA is TGTGCCAGCAGTGACAGGGGACCCCGGCAAGGCACGCAGTATTTT. Translated, it gives CASSDRGPRQGTQYF.

This clone was detected a few times. This rearrangement joins TRBV4-2 to TRBJ1-1; D remains unclear. Per the germline V gene, CDR1 is LGHNA and CDR2 is YNFKEQ. The ends were cut back, 0 bases at V and 7 bases at J, with 21 bases in the middle. This CDR3 spans 17 amino acids. In DNA, the CDR3 is TGTGCCAGCAGCCAAGATTTGGGCAGGACCGAGCGGGATGAAGCTTTCTTT. Residues: CASSQDLGRTERDEAFF.

This rearrangement joins TRBV5-5 to TRBJ2-7; 9 bases agree with TRBD1. There are 14 residues in the CDR3. V gave up 4 bases and J gave up 5 bases; unmatched junction bases: 7. Germline loops: CDR1 SGHKS, CDR2 YYEKEE (reference sequence). The CDR3 protein is CASSPGQGHHEQYF. The CDR3 DNA reads as TGTGCCAGCAGCCCGGGACAGGGCCACCACGAGCAGTACTTC.

Note on this clone: Other DNA sequences within the sample encode an identical CDR3. CDR3 amino acids: CASSLGGSGANVLTF. CDR3 sequence (DNA): TGCGCCAGCAGCTTGGGAGGCTCTGGGGCCAACGTCCTGACTTTC. This rearrangement joins TRBV5-1 to TRBJ2-6, with unresolved D. The CDR3 covers 15 residues. CDR1 is SGHRS and CDR2 is YFSETQ in the germline V gene. V lost 0 bases and J 0 bases, leaving 4 bases between the germline ends.

The chain links TRBV4-2 to TRBJ2-5; a possible D gene is TRBD2 (7 bases). V was pared by 3 bases and J by 5 bases, with 22 bases between. CDR3 length: 17 residues. Germline V gene sequence: CDR1 LGHNA, CDR2 YNFKEQ. CDR3 region: CASSQGGGAAGGETQYF. The DNA for the CDR3 is TGTGCCAGCAGCCAGGGCGGGGGCGCCGCAGGTGGGGAGACCCAGTACTTC.

V gene TRBV11-2 combines with J gene TRBJ2-7; D might be TRBD2 (6 bases). This CDR3 is built from 16 residues. Trimming took off 2 bases at V and 6 bases at J, with 20 bases between the two ends. Germline CDR1 SGHAT, CDR2 FQNNGV. CDR3 residues: CASSLLRGAGSAEQYF. The DNA of the CDR3 is TGTGCCAGCAGCTTACTTCGCGGGGCGGGATCTGCCGAGCAGTACTTC.

The chain has TRBV30 and TRBJ1-3; no firm D call. Trimming shortened V by 3 bases and J by 2 bases, and 8 bases separated the two germline ends. The CDR3 spans 13 residues. Looked up from germline, CDR1 is GTSNPN and CDR2 is SVGIG (reference sequence). This CDR3 reads CAWRAKAGNTIYF. CDR3 nucleotides: TGTGCCTGGAGGGCAAAAGCTGGAAACACCATATATTTT.